This TCR beta chain was documented in a study of CDR3 diversity in severe acne. The CDR3 has 15 residues. The V and J ends lost 3 bases and 10 bases respectively, with 22 bases between them. Germline CDR1 reads DFQATT; CDR2 reads SNEGSKA (reference sequence). TCRdb reanalysed the PCR reads using MiXCR and keeps one entry per CDR3 protein. The table has over 90,000 distinct CDR3 sequences, 51% seen once. There are a few counts of this clonotype. The source material was blood. The rearrangement links TRBV20-1 to TRBJ1-5; the D gene is possibly TRBD1 (5 bases). The sequence derives from a male donor with acne. DNA of the CDR3: TGCAGTGCTAGTAGCTCCCGGGACCCTAATTATCCCCAGCATTTT. Translated, it gives CSASSSRDPNYPQHF.